This entry features one T cell receptor (beta chain) sequence. This record belongs to a study of cytomegalovirus exposure and HLA in healthy donors. Germline V gives CDR1 SGHDT, CDR2 YYEEEE. Unmatched junction bases numbered 3, after V lost 0 bases and J lost 3 bases. The CDR3 sequence is 15 residues long. The method was immunoSEQ multiplex PCR; TCRdb's version includes in-frame clones alone and lacks a portion of them. The profile shows about 330,000 clones, more than 80% of them singletons. An approximately 120-subject validation cohort, separate from the roughly 670-subject first cohort, supplied the donors.

This receptor was taken from a woman aged 18-29 years in good health and CMV-seronegative. Material: PBMCs. The genes are TRBV5-6 and TRBJ2-7; 10 bases are shared with TRBD2. The CDR3 DNA reads as TGTGCCAGCAGCTTGGGGGCTAGCGGGGGCTACGAGCAGTACTTC. It specifies CASSLGASGGYEQYF. The variable domain in full, with the rest retrieved from reference TRBV5-6 and TRBJ2-7, is DAGVTQSPTHLIKTRGQQVTLRCSPKSGHDTVSWYQQALGQGPQFIFQYYEEEERQRGNFPDRFSGHQFPNYSSELNVNALLLGDSALYLCASSLGASGGYEQYFGPGTRLTVT.